The 31 T cell receptor beta chains presented below share a single source sample, sequenced in a study of blood T cells in healthy people across ages. A second PCR of 7 to 11 cycles used a sample-barcoded 5' primer and a J-beta primer mix. TCRdb re-analysed the 5' RACE reads in MiXCR, keeping a single row per CDR3 protein. Counted here are 1.5 million to 2 million distinct CDR3 sequences, 30% to 40% occurring once; the ten biggest clones make up more than 20%. Input material: blood. Every receptor here comes from a human donor in good health.

With regard to this clonotype: This may be a read error, as it is one base from a much larger clone. This rearrangement joins TRBV20-1 to TRBJ2-1; unclear D gene. The J call is in doubt because the DNA end fits TRBJ2-7 better. The CDR3 sequence is 11 residues long. Germline values: CDR1 DFQATT, CDR2 SNEGSKA (reference sequence). For the CDR3, the DNA is TGCAGTGCTAGGAGAGGCAATGAGCAGTACTTC. It is translated as CSARRGNEQYF.

This clonotype was seen a handful of times. V is TRBV4-1 and J is TRBJ2-7, with D perhaps assigned TRBD1 or TRBD2 (5 bases each). CDR1 is MGHRA and CDR2 is YSYEKL in the germline V gene. The CDR3 extends over 13 amino acids. Trimming pared 0 bases from V and 5 bases from J, leaving 8 bases between. The chain's CDR3 is CASSQEGVDEQYF. As DNA, the CDR3 is TGCGCCAGCAGCCAAGAGGGGGTGGACGAGCAGTACTTC.

This clonotype was found many times. The V gene is TRBV2, the J gene TRBJ2-4, with unresolved D. The germline CDR1 and CDR2 sequences are SNHLY and FYNNEI. The CDR3 consists of 14 residues. Trimming shortened V by 1 base and J by 2 bases, and 6 bases separated the two germline ends. Here the CDR3 DNA reads TGTGCCAGCAGTGAAGTGGGAACCAAAAACATTCAGTACTTC. Translated: CASSEVGTKNIQYF. Variable domain in full (rest from reference TRBV2 and TRBJ2-4): EPEVTQTPSHQVTQMGQEVILRCVPISNHLYFYWYRQILGQKVEFLVSFYNNEISEKSEIFDDQFSVERPDGSNFTLKIRSTKLEDSAMYFCASSEVGTKNIQYFGAGTRLSVL.

This clonotype was seen more than once but under ten times. The chain couples TRBV3-1 to TRBJ1-2; no clear D gene. CDR3 length: 13 amino acids. CDR1 is LGHDT and CDR2 is YNNKEL in the germline V gene (reference sequence). V was shortened by 0 bases and J by 6 bases, with 8 bases between the two germline ends. The chain's CDR3 is CASSQDLLHGYTF. In DNA, the CDR3 is TGTGCCAGCAGCCAAGATCTTCTACATGGCTACACCTTC.

The V gene is TRBV7-2, the J gene TRBJ2-3; 11 bases fit TRBD2. There are 16 residues in the CDR3. Germline CDR1 SGHTA, CDR2 FQGNSA. V lost 5 bases and J lost 2; bases outside the gene matches: 6. The CDR3 DNA reads TGTGCCAGCAGCCTTCTTAGCGGGGGGGTCACAGATACGCAGTATTTT. Amino acid sequence: CASSLLSGGVTDTQYF.

This clonotype was counted between two and nine times. The chain recombines TRBV29-1 with TRBJ2-5, with TRBD2 matching 7 bases. Germline V lookup: CDR1 SQVTM, CDR2 ANQGSEA. J gave up 5 bases and V 2 bases, and 2 bases lay outside the gene matches. The CDR3 consists of 12 residues. CDR3 protein: CSVEREGETQYF. The CDR3 DNA reads as TGCAGCGTTGAAAGGGAGGGGGAGACCCAGTACTTC.

V usage is TRBV12-3 or TRBV12-4 and J usage is TRBJ1-4, with TRBD1 as a possible D gene (5 bases). V gave up 5 bases and J gave up 8 bases, with 12 bases separating them. This CDR3 region has 13 residues. CDR3 loop: CASSLGGIEKLFF. The CDR3 DNA is TGTGCCAGCAGTCTTGGGGGGATCGAAAAACTGTTTTTT.

This clonotype appeared a few times. The rearrangement uses TRBV28 and TRBJ1-2; D possibly corresponds to TRBD1 (6 bases). Germline lookup yields CDR1 MDHEN and CDR2 SYDVKM. The CDR3 spans 14 residues. Deletions cut 2 bases from V and 4 bases from J, with 11 bases between. This CDR3 is CASSLPGHIYGYTF. Here the CDR3 DNA reads TGTGCCAGCAGTTTACCGGGACACATCTATGGCTACACCTTC.

V usage is TRBV7-8 and J usage is TRBJ2-7, with TRBD1 identical over 7 bases. The CDR3 loop spans 15 amino acids. Germline V lookup: CDR1 SGHVS, CDR2 FQNEAQ. V was clipped by 3 bases and J by 2 bases; unmatched bases: 7. The CDR3 bases are TGTGCCAGCAGCTTTGAGGGGGCGAGAACCTACGAGCAGTACTTC. It yields the protein CASSFEGARTYEQYF.

The chain recombines TRBV10-3 with TRBJ1-2; TRBD1 matches 12 bases. Trimming removed 6 bases from V and 4 bases from J; junction bases left unmatched: 6. This CDR3 has 15 amino acids. CDR1 and CDR2 (germline): ENHRY, SYGVKD. CDR3 sequence reads: CAISQGQGASYGYTF. The CDR3 coding sequence is TGTGCCATCAGCCAGGGACAGGGGGCATCCTATGGCTACACCTTC.

This chain uses TRBV29-1 with TRBJ2-5, with TRBD2 matching over 7 bases. Trimming took 5 bases from V and 3 from J; bases not matched to a gene: 3. CDR1 and CDR2 from the germline V gene are SQVTM and ANQGSEA. The CDR3 extends over 12 amino acids. The CDR3 DNA follows: TGCAGCGTTTGGGCGGGGGAAGAGACCCAGTACTTC. Protein: CSVWAGEETQYF.

The V call is TRBV2, the J call TRBJ2-3; no firm D call. The CDR3 has 15 residues. The germline gives CDR1 SNHLY, CDR2 FYNNEI. Trimming left V 4 bases short and J 6 bases short, with 17 bases between. CDR3 DNA: TGTGCCAGCAGTGTTAGCATCGGCACATACGATACGCAGTATTTT. Protein sequence: CASSVSIGTYDTQYF.

The rearrangement joins TRBV29-1 to TRBJ2-7, with D unclear. This CDR3 has 12 residues. Germline assignment: CDR1 SQVTM and CDR2 ANQGSEA. The V gene lost 3 bases and the J gene lost 3 bases, with 9 bases spanning the gap. The CDR3 sequence is CSVEGQNYEQYF. The DNA for the CDR3 is TGCAGCGTTGAGGGTCAGAACTACGAGCAGTACTTC.

This clonotype occurred a few times. This chain links TRBV5-1 with TRBJ2-7; D is unresolved. Germline V gene data show CDR1 as SGHRS and CDR2 as YFSETQ. Trimming pared 0 bases from V and 0 bases from J, leaving 10 bases between. The CDR3 is 15 amino acids. The CDR3 reads CASSLEVSGSYEQYF. The CDR3 DNA reads as TGCGCCAGCAGCTTGGAGGTGAGTGGCTCCTACGAGCAGTACTTC.

The chain links TRBV4-2 to TRBJ1-1; 7 bases line up with TRBD1. The junction had 12 bases not matched to a gene; V was cut back by 5 bases and J by 6 bases. This CDR3 has 15 residues. Germline CDR1 reads LGHNA; CDR2 reads YNFKEQ. This CDR3 is CASSIRQGWDAEAFF. The CDR3 nucleotides are TGTGCCAGCAGCATACGACAGGGATGGGACGCTGAAGCTTTCTTT.

This clonotype was picked up a small number of times. V usage is TRBV5-1 and J usage is TRBJ2-1, with TRBD2 as a possible D gene (6 bases). This CDR3 is 14 amino acids long. The germline V gene has CDR1 SGHRS and CDR2 YFSETQ. V lost 6 bases and J lost 9, with 19 bases in between. The CDR3 nucleotides are TGCGCCAGCACTGTAGGCGGGGAGGTCGGTGAGCAGTTCTTC. This gives the protein CASTVGGEVGEQFF.

V usage is TRBV4-1 and J usage is TRBJ1-6; D gene unclear. Germline lookup yields CDR1 MGHRA and CDR2 YSYEKL. Trimming removed 1 base at V and 10 bases at J, with 11 bases between. This CDR3 is 14 amino acids long. In nucleotides, the CDR3 is TGCGCCAGCAGCCAAGGTACACTGAAATCACCCCTCCACTTT. It translates to CASSQGTLKSPLHF.

Turning to this clonotype: A read error may produce the germline difference seen at one junction end. V usage is TRBV6-1 and J usage is TRBJ1-5; D unclear. Germline loops: CDR1 MNHNS, CDR2 SASEGT. This CDR3 region has 13 residues. CDR3 nucleotides: TGTACCAGCAGTGAGCTCGGACGGCAGCCCCAGCATTTT. Translated, it gives CTSSELGRQPQHF.

This chain links TRBV6-2 or TRBV6-3 with TRBJ2-3; D gene unclear. Trimming cost V 2 bases and J 0 bases, with 9 bases left between them. The germline V gene has CDR1 MNHEY and CDR2 SVGEGT. This CDR3 region has 15 residues. CDR3 sequence (DNA): TGTGCCAGCAGTTACGTGCCGCTTAGCACAGATACGCAGTATTTT. It specifies CASSYVPLSTDTQYF.

This clonotype was seen a few times. The J gene is TRBJ2-7, the V gene TRBV30, with D hard to call. With 0 bases removed from V and 0 bases from J, the gap between germline ends came to 12 bases. Germline lookup yields CDR1 GTSNPN and CDR2 SVGIG (reference sequence). The CDR3 consists of 15 residues. In nucleotides, the CDR3 is TGTGCCTGGAGTGTACTTGGCGGAACCTCCTACGAGCAGTACTTC. Residues: CAWSVLGGTSYEQYF.

This clonotype appeared a few times. The genes are TRBV18 and TRBJ2-3, with 10 bases identical to TRBD1. Germline CDR1 is KGHSH and CDR2 is LQKENI. V dropped 0 bases and J dropped 6; count of bases not matched to a gene: 3. The length of the CDR3 is 15 residues. The CDR3 DNA follows: TGTGCCAGCTCACCACCGGGACAGGGGTTGGATACGCAGTATTTT. Encoded protein: CASSPPGQGLDTQYF.

V and J are TRBV7-6 and TRBJ2-5; tentatively, D is TRBD1 or TRBD2 (5 bases each). V lost 5 bases, J lost 11 bases, and 12 bases lay in between. The CDR3 runs to 11 residues. The V gene's germline CDR1 is SGHVS and CDR2 FNYEAQ. CDR3 sequence: CASSPGTGQYF. The CDR3 DNA sequence: TGTGCCAGCAGCCCCGGGACCGGACAGTACTTC.

CDR3 amino acids: CASSKGGFRRGIEQETQYF. CDR3 DNA: TGTGCCAGCAGCAAAGGGGGGTTCCGGCGGGGGATAGAACAAGAGACCCAGTACTTC. The rearrangement joins TRBV11-3 to TRBJ2-4, with TRBD2 as a possible D gene (7 bases). The DNA end is more similar to TRBJ2-5, so the J call may be wrong. The CDR3 extends over 19 amino acids. Germline V gene data show CDR1 as SGHNT and CDR2 as YENEEA.

The genes are TRBV6-5 and TRBJ1-2; D unclear. Trimming took 0 bases from V and 5 from J, leaving 13 bases between them. The length of the CDR3 is 15 residues. CDR1 and CDR2 (germline): MNHEY, SVGAGI. The CDR3 sequence is CASSYSSRPGYGYTF. The CDR3 DNA reads TGTGCCAGCAGTTACTCGTCCAGGCCGGGTTATGGCTACACCTTC.

This chain uses TRBV5-5 with TRBJ2-7; D could derive from TRBD1 or TRBD2 (5 bases each). The J call may be incorrect, as the DNA end agrees better with TRBJ2-5. The CDR3 sequence is 15 residues long. Germline V lookup: CDR1 SGHKS, CDR2 YYEKEE (reference sequence). CDR3 DNA sequence: TGTGCCAGCATCCCGGGGCAGCTTACGCCGGGGACCCAGTACTTC. The encoded protein is CASIPGQLTPGTQYF.

There are a few counts of this clonotype. The chain employs TRBV6-1 and TRBJ2-7, with D possibly TRBD1 on 6 matching bases. V was pared by 6 bases and J by 2 bases, with 14 bases between. The CDR3 covers 14 residues. The V gene's germline CDR1 is MNHNS and CDR2 SASEGT. Here the CDR3 DNA reads TGTGCCAGCAGGTCTGGACAGATCGCCTACGAGCAGTACTTC. Translation gives CASRSGQIAYEQYF.

The chain joins TRBV12-3 or TRBV12-4 to TRBJ1-1, with D possibly TRBD1 on 6 matching bases. The CDR3 contains 16 residues. V lost 7 bases, J lost 5 bases, and 23 bases lay in between. The CDR3, as DNA: TGTGCCAGCACCATCCTTTACAGGGAAGGCGGGACTGAAGCTTTCTTT. Protein: CASTILYREGGTEAFF.

CDR3 residues: CASSIWTVNTEAFF. The CDR3 DNA is TGTGCCAGCAGTATCTGGACAGTAAACACTGAAGCTTTCTTT. The chain employs TRBV28 and TRBJ1-1, with D maybe TRBD1 (6 bases). The CDR3 length is 14 residues. Germline lookup yields CDR1 MDHEN and CDR2 SYDVKM. V was shortened by 5 bases and J by 2 bases, with 12 bases between the two germline ends.

The rearrangement links TRBV7-2 to TRBJ2-3; perhaps TRBD2 as D (6 bases). The CDR3 extends over 16 amino acids. V was shortened by 1 base and J by 0 bases, with 11 bases between the two germline ends. The germline gives CDR1 SGHTA, CDR2 FQGNSA. The CDR3 DNA follows: TGTGCCAGCAGCTTAGGGGGGGTGATGAGCACAGATACGCAGTATTTT. As protein: CASSLGGVMSTDTQYF. Full variable domain (missing parts from reference TRBV7-2 and TRBJ2-3): GAGVSQSPSNKVTEKGKDVELRCDPISGHTALYWYRQSLGQGLEFLIYFQGNSAPDKSGLPSDRFSAERTGGSVSTLTIQRTQQEDSAVYLCASSLGGVMSTDTQYFGPGTRLTVL.

This clonotype has just a few counts. The chain uses TRBV20-1 and TRBJ1-2, with D uncertain. V lost 0 bases to trimming and J lost 6 bases, with 17 bases between them. CDR3 length: 15 amino acids. The germline V gene encodes CDR1 DFQATT and CDR2 SNEGSKA (reference sequence). CDR3 bases: TGCAGTGCTAGAGATCTAGACGGTGCAGGTGATGGCTACACCTTC. Translating it yields CSARDLDGAGDGYTF.

The genes are TRBV7-2 and TRBJ1-2, with a weak D call TRBD1 (5 bases). This CDR3 spans 18 amino acids. Between the trimmed V and J ends, which lost 5 bases and 0 bases, there was a span of 22 bases. Germline V gene data show CDR1 as SGHTA and CDR2 as FQGNSA. In DNA form, the CDR3 reads TGTGCCAGCAGCCCCAGGGTGCCGCGACGGCTTGCTAACTATGGCTACACCTTC. This codes for CASSPRVPRRLANYGYTF.